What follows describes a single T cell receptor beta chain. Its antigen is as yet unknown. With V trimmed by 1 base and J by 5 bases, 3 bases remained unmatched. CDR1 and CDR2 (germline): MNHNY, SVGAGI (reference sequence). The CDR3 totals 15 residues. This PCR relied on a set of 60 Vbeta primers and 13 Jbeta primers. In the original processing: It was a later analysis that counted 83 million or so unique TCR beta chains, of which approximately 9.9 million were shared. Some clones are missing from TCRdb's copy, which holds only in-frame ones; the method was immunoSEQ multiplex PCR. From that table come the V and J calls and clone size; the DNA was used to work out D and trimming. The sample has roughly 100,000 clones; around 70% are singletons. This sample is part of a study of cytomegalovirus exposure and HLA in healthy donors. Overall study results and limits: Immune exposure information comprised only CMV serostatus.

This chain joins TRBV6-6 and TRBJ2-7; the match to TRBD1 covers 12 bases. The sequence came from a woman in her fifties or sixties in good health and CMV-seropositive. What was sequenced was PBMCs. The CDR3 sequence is CASSYLGQGANEQYF. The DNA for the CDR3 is TGTGCCAGCAGTTACTTGGGACAGGGGGCCAACGAGCAGTACTTC.